Below, one TCR beta chain is given with its context. Ages ranged from about 18 to 89 years, with residence in about two dozen US areas. The data were obtained in a study of blood T cell repertoires in COVID-19. Study context: All recovered Cohort 3 donors got two negative PCRs, got clearance, or saw symptom resolution. Collection of acute and convalescent COVID-19 samples took place in the United States, Italy and Spain. T cells, B-cell-depleted T cells, or PBMCs provided the cDNA or gDNA that served as material.

The CDR3 totals 16 residues. V dropped 4 bases and J dropped 6; count of bases not matched to a gene: 9. Per germline, CDR1 SGHDN and CDR2 FVKESK. Profiled with immunoSEQ multiplex PCR; TCRdb holds only in-frame clones, not every one. This sample has about 140,000 clones, with over 75% found just once. The rearrangement uses TRBV14 and TRBJ2-3; TRBD2 matches at 11 bases. The clonotype comes from a man aged 50 to 59 in a cohort exposed to, infected with or recovered from COVID-19 (not recorded which). Specimen: PBMCs or T cells enriched from blood (not recorded which). The CDR3 spells CASSRQLAGAGDTQYF. CDR3 sequence (DNA): TGTGCCAGCAGCCGTCAACTAGCGGGGGCCGGGGATACGCAGTATTTT.